These 16 T cell receptor beta chains share one sample of origin, sequenced in a study of vaccination effects on CD4 cells after COVID-19. Clones were read by immunoSEQ multiplex PCR, and TCRdb kept only the in-frame ones, dropping some. Of roughly 23,000 clones listed, approximately 79% were seen once; the top ten hold 16%. The ViraFEST assay expanded antigen-specific CD4+ T cells with viral peptide pools before sequencing. Culture lasted 10 days before CD4+ T cell isolation. PCR confirmed that the person was infected with SARS-CoV-2 between March and December 2020. These TCRs' antigens remain unknown. The starting material was CD4+ T cells from PBMCs cultured with SARS-CoV-2 spike peptides, obtained before COVID-19 vaccination. The origin of the receptors is a human donor who had a prior SARS-CoV-2 infection.

This sequence joins TRBV6-1 and TRBJ2-7; D tentatively reads TRBD1 or TRBD2 (5 bases each). The V and J ends lost 1 base and 4 bases respectively, with 11 bases between them. This CDR3 is 14 amino acids long. CDR1 and CDR2 (germline): MNHNS, SASEGT. CDR3 sequence: CASSEGGRGYEQYF. In DNA form, the CDR3 reads TGTGCCAGCAGTGAAGGGGGCCGGGGTTACGAGCAGTACTTC.

CDR3 loop: CASSLDSEETQYF. The CDR3 nucleotides read TGTGCCAGCAGCCTGGACTCAGAAGAGACCCAGTACTTC. This rearrangement joins TRBV7-3 to TRBJ2-5; TRBD2 is a possible D gene (5 bases). Germline V gene lookup returns CDR1 SGHTA and CDR2 FQGTGA. The V and J ends lost 5 bases and 3 bases respectively, with 10 bases between them. CDR3 length equals 13 residues.

This chain joins TRBV2 and TRBJ2-1; 10 bases align to TRBD2. CDR1 SNHLY and CDR2 FYNNEI come from the germline V gene. This CDR3 has 15 amino acids. V dropped 4 bases and J dropped 3; count of bases not matched to a gene: 3. CDR3 DNA sequence: TGTGCCAGCAGTGGACTAGCGGGTGGCTACAATGAGCAGTTCTTC. This gives the protein CASSGLAGGYNEQFF.

Regarding this clone: One end of the junction does not line up with germline, which may come from a read error. This rearrangement joins TRBV2 to TRBJ1-2; D is unclear. CDR3 length equals 10 residues. Germline V gene lookup returns CDR1 SNHLY and CDR2 FYNNEI. CDR3 region: CASGEYGYTF. The CDR3 region has the DNA TGTGCCAGCGGTGAATATGGCTACACCTTC.

The rearrangement uses TRBV9 and TRBJ2-3, with 14 nucleotides matching TRBD2. The CDR3 is 16 residues long. Germline V gene data show CDR1 as SGDLS and CDR2 as YYNGEE. Trimming removed 4 bases from V and 5 bases from J; junction bases left unmatched: 6. The DNA for the CDR3 is TGTGCCAGCAGCCCCGGACTAGCGGGGGGCATAGATACGCAGTATTTT. Protein product: CASSPGLAGGIDTQYF.

This clone showed up just once. This chain connects TRBV5-4 to TRBJ2-3, with D hard to call. Germline V gene lookup returns CDR1 SGHNT and CDR2 YYREEE (reference sequence). The CDR3 covers 12 residues. V shed 0 bases and J shed 2 bases, with 1 base lying between them. CDR3 sequence reads: CASSLDTDTQYF. The DNA of the CDR3 is TGTGCCAGCAGCTTGGACACAGATACGCAGTATTTT.

The chain carries TRBV2 and TRBJ2-7; no clear D gene. Germline V gene data show CDR1 as SNHLY and CDR2 as FYNNEI. This CDR3 contains 15 residues. The germline V and J ends were trimmed by 4 bases and 1 base, with 14 bases remaining between them. For the CDR3, the DNA is TGTGCCAGCAGTGGAGGCCGGGCCGCTTCCTACGAGCAGTACTTC. Its protein is CASSGGRAASYEQYF. The full variable domain, in which reference TRBV2 and TRBJ2-7 provide the parts outside the CDR3, is EPEVTQTPSHQVTQMGQEVILRCVPISNHLYFYWYRQILGQKVEFLVSFYNNEISEKSEIFDDQFSVERPDGSNFTLKIRSTKLEDSAMYFCASSGGRAASYEQYFGPGTRLTVT.

The rearrangement joins TRBV7-2 to TRBJ1-3; TRBD1 is a possible D gene (6 bases). This CDR3 contains 15 residues. Germline CDR1 SGHTA, CDR2 FQGNSA. Trimming pared 6 bases from V and 8 bases from J, leaving 20 bases between. The CDR3, as DNA: TGTGCCAGCAGTTCGGACAGTTCATCCCCATACACCATATATTTT. It codes for CASSSDSSSPYTIYF.

V is TRBV5-4 and J is TRBJ2-5, with 8 nucleotides matching TRBD1. V was clipped by 1 base and J by 5 bases; unmatched bases: 13. This CDR3 contains 17 residues. The germline gives CDR1 SGHNT, CDR2 YYREEE (reference sequence). This chain's CDR3 is CASSLLPTGVMMETQYF. DNA for the CDR3: TGTGCCAGCAGCTTGTTGCCGACAGGGGTAATGATGGAGACCCAGTACTTC.

The V and J genes are TRBV6-2 or TRBV6-3 and TRBJ1-2, with TRBD1 matching over 8 bases. After removal of 2 bases from V and 4 bases from J, the junction contained 6 bases not matched to a gene. Germline V lookup: CDR1 MNHEY, CDR2 SVGEGT. The CDR3 consists of 15 residues. The CDR3 nucleotides are TGTGCCAGCAGTTACCCTGGACAGGGCCGCTATGGCTACACCTTC. Protein sequence: CASSYPGQGRYGYTF.

The rearrangement links TRBV18 to TRBJ2-1, with D possibly TRBD1 on 5 matching bases. V gave up 5 bases and J gave up 12 bases, with 11 bases separating them. CDR3 length: 11 residues. CDR1 and CDR2 (germline): KGHSH, LQKENI. The CDR3 DNA is TGTGCCAGCTCATTCGGAAGGGGGCAGTTCTTC. This codes for CASSFGRGQFF.

The rearrangement joins TRBV29-1 to TRBJ2-3, with TRBD1 matching over 10 bases. With V trimmed by 6 bases and J by 5 bases, 11 bases remained unmatched. Germline V gene lookup returns CDR1 SQVTM and CDR2 ANQGSEA. The CDR3 length is 15 residues. The CDR3 sequence: CSVRRGTGVGDTQYF. CDR3 in DNA: TGCAGCGTCCGGCGCGGGACAGGGGTTGGAGATACGCAGTATTTT.

The chain recombines TRBV5-1 with TRBJ2-7; weak D call: TRBD2 (5 bases). There are 13 residues in the CDR3. V lost 3 bases, J lost 0 bases, and 7 bases lay in between. CDR1 and CDR2 from the germline V gene are SGHRS and YFSETQ. The CDR3 here is CASSWRSSYEQYF. Written as DNA, the CDR3 is TGCGCCAGCAGCTGGAGGAGCTCCTACGAGCAGTACTTC.

J is TRBJ2-3 and V is TRBV5-1, with D possibly TRBD2 on 6 matching bases. The ends were cut back, 0 bases at V and 0 bases at J, with 11 bases in the middle. The CDR3 extends over 16 amino acids. Germline V CDR1 and CDR2: SGHRS, YFSETQ. CDR3 nucleotides: TGCGCCAGCAGCTTGGTGGCGGGGTCTAGCACAGATACGCAGTATTTT. Translated, it gives CASSLVAGSSTDTQYF.

The J gene is TRBJ2-3, the V gene TRBV2; TRBD1 agrees at 10 bases. V lost 3 bases to trimming and J lost 2 bases; unmatched junction nucleotides: 11. Germline loops: CDR1 SNHLY, CDR2 FYNNEI. The CDR3 totals 18 residues. This CDR3 is CASSEGGRDRGPTDTQYF. DNA of the CDR3: TGTGCCAGCAGTGAGGGGGGTCGGGACAGGGGCCCCACAGATACGCAGTATTTT.

The chain links TRBV11-3 to TRBJ1-2; 11 positions match TRBD1. From germline, CDR1 is SGHNT and CDR2 YENEEA. Losses at the gene ends were 5 bases for V and 6 bases for J; bases not matched to a gene: 8. This CDR3 spans 15 amino acids. The CDR3 sequence is CASSHWTGGANGYTF. For the CDR3, the DNA is TGTGCCAGCAGCCATTGGACAGGGGGCGCAAATGGCTACACCTTC.